Given below is one T cell receptor beta chain in context. This specimen comes from a study of blood T cell repertoires in COVID-19. Overall study: Both acute and convalescent COVID-19 samples were obtained from the United States, Italy and Spain.

Original processing notes: Estimation of nucleated cell counts relied on the amplification of reference gene primers. Assay used: immunoSEQ multiplex PCR; TCRdb lists only in-frame clones, some missing. The DNA was the basis for D and trimming; V, J and clone size are from that table. The sample contains 95,000 to 100,000 clones, 85% of which appear only once. This TCR derives from a woman between 65 and 79 years old with active or convalescent COVID-19. Sample: peripheral blood.

The CDR3 bases are TGTGCCAGCAGTGAACGGGCAAGAGGGGAGGCGCAGTATTTT. This encodes CASSERARGEAQYF. The chain recombines TRBV2 with TRBJ2-3; a weak D match, TRBD2 (6 bases). In germline, CDR1 is SNHLY, CDR2 FYNNEI. The V and J ends lost 2 bases and 10 bases respectively, with 16 bases between them. The CDR3 totals 14 residues.